This TCR beta chain originates from a study of identifying expanded T cells in peripheral blood. Points from the study as a whole: Technical replicates showed around 1.1 changed clones; roughly two weeks 15 to 20; four weeks 19.

Clones were read by immunoSEQ multiplex PCR, and TCRdb kept only the in-frame ones, dropping some. The sample carries 95,000 to 150,000 clones, 84% recorded once. As for this clone: Its target is not known.

Healthy donors had no documented immune events, such as infections, while sampled. Germline loops: CDR1 SNHLY, CDR2 FYNNEI. The CDR3 totals 10 residues. V was clipped by 7 bases and J by 6 bases, with 5 bases between them. The V call is TRBV2, the J call TRBJ2-3; no reliable D call. The clonotype comes from a person between 18 and 75 years old in good health. The source material was blood. The CDR3 DNA reads as TGTGCCAGCAACGTCGATACGCAGTATTTT. Its protein is CASNVDTQYF.